This is a list of T cell receptor beta chains from one sample in a study of cytomegalovirus exposure and HLA in healthy donors. Generated by immunoSEQ multiplex PCR, the TCRdb table keeps only in-frame clones and is missing some. The data show about 160,000 clones, with roughly 85% seen just once and 2% to 2.5% held by the top ten. The sequencing input was PBMCs. The receptors here all came from a man aged 40-55 years in good health and CMV-seronegative. Both conserved end residues are part of each CDR3. A D gene is named only where the DNA matches it firmly. Clone size, where shown, is once, few, many, or a class for clones that have expanded.

TRBJ2-7,-,TRBV27,TRBD2,TGTGCCAGCAGTTTTGGCCTGGGGACTAGGCCCTACGAGCAGTACTTC,CASSFGLGTRPYEQYF
TRBJ2-4,-,TRBV11-2,TRBD2,TGTGCCAGCAGCTTAGAGGTTGGACTAGCGGGGAAAAACATTCAGTACTTC,CASSLEVGLAGKNIQYF
TRBJ2-3,once,TRBV7-2,TRBD1,TGTGCCAGCAGCAGGGACAGGTTCACTAGCACAGATACGCAGTATTTT,CASSRDRFTSTDTQYF
TRBJ1-3,few,TRBV21-1,-,TGTGCCAGCAGCGCCAACCCCGGGACAGGGGGACCCTTCCACTCTGGAAACACCATATATTTT,CASSANPGTGGPFHSGNTIYF
TRBJ1-4,-,TRBV5-1,-,TGCGCCAGCAGCTCGTCGGACGGTGGAGGGGAAAAACTGTTTTTT,CASSSSDGGGEKLFF
TRBJ2-2,-,TRBV19,TRBD2,TGTGCCAGTCAGCCCTGGACTAGCGGGAGATCGGTCGGGGAGCTGTTTTTT,CASQPWTSGRSVGELFF
TRBJ1-2,-,TRBV6-5,TRBD1,TGTGCCAGCAGAACAGGGGGCGCGGACTATGGCTACACCTTC,CASRTGGADYGYTF
TRBJ2-7,few,TRBV28,TRBD1,TGTGCCAGCAGTCCTGGGACAGAGAGCTCCTACGAGCAGTACTTC,CASSPGTESSYEQYF
TRBJ2-7,few,TRBV11-1,-,TGTGCCAGCAGCTTAGCGTTAGCGCCAACCTACGAGCAGTACTTC,CASSLALAPTYEQYF
TRBJ2-7,-,TRBV28,TRBD1,TGTGCCAGCAGGGAAAGACAGGGGTTCCGCTACGAGCAGTACTTC,CASRERQGFRYEQYF
TRBJ2-2,few,TRBV7-8,TRBD1,TGTGCCAGCAGAAAAGGACAGGGGACGGCCGCCGGGGAGCTGTTTTTT,CASRKGQGTAAGELFF
TRBJ2-1,-,TRBV6-7,TRBD1,TGTGCCAGCACTCCTGGGGACAGGGCCCACAATGAGCAGTTCTTC,CASTPGDRAHNEQFF
TRBJ2-1,-,TRBV4-1,-,TGCGCCAGCAGCCAATTCCGGACAACCTACAATGAGCAGTTCTTC,CASSQFRTTYNEQFF
TRBJ1-4,-,TRBV15,TRBD1,TGTGCCACCAGCAGCGTAGGGGGCAATGAAAAACTGTTTTTT,CATSSVGGNEKLFF
TRBJ2-2,-,TRBV4-3,TRBD2,TGCGCCAGCAGCCAAACAAGACTAGCGGGAGGGTTTGCCGGGGAGCTGTTTTTT,CASSQTRLAGGFAGELFF